These 8 T cell receptor beta chains share one sample of origin, sequenced in a study of blood T cell repertoires in COVID-19. Sequencing was performed with immunoSEQ multiplex PCR; in TCRdb, only in-frame clones are kept and a portion is missing. The sample includes about 500,000 clones, approximately 89% of them seen just once. Material: peripheral blood. The receptor set was obtained from a man between 18 and 29 years old with COVID-19, enrolled during active disease.

V and J are TRBV10-1 and TRBJ2-3, with a weak D call TRBD2 (7 bases). V was cut by 4 bases and J by 5 bases, with 13 bases left in between. Germline V gene sequence: CDR1 WNHNN, CDR2 SYGVQD (reference sequence). The CDR3 extends over 14 amino acids. CDR3 loop: CASSGGGVQDTQYF. For the CDR3, the DNA is TGCGCCAGCAGTGGGGGGGGCGTTCAAGATACGCAGTATTTT.

V gene TRBV7-7 combines with J gene TRBJ2-7, with D possibly being TRBD2 (6 bases). The CDR3 loop spans 14 amino acids. Germline V gene sequence: CDR1 SSHAT, CDR2 FNYEAQ (reference sequence). Trimming pared 6 bases from V and 0 bases from J, leaving 12 bases between. CDR3 bases: TGTGCCAGCAGTCAGGGACTGGGCTCCTACGAGCAGTACTTC. Translating it yields CASSQGLGSYEQYF.

V is TRBV19 and J is TRBJ1-5; no firm D call. CDR1 is LNHDA and CDR2 is SQIVND in the germline V gene (reference sequence). CDR3 length: 14 amino acids. Trimming cost V 7 bases and J 1 base, with 11 bases left between them. CDR3 nucleotides: TGTGCCAGTATCTCCCCCTTGAGCAATCAGCCCCAGCATTTT. Translating it yields CASISPLSNQPQHF.

CDR3 loop: CASSLTSGNNEQFF. CDR3 in DNA: TGTGCCAGCAGCTTGACTAGCGGTAACAATGAGCAGTTCTTC. The chain carries TRBV7-9 and TRBJ2-1; 9 bases align to TRBD2. The V segment lost 3 bases and the J segment 5 bases; nucleotides outside the gene matches: 2. This CDR3 region has 14 residues. Germline V CDR1 and CDR2: SEHNR, FQNEAQ (reference sequence).

The chain employs TRBV28 and TRBJ1-2, with no clear D. The CDR3 sequence is 12 residues long. V shed 7 bases and J shed 8 bases, with 14 bases lying between them. Germline CDR1 reads MDHEN; CDR2 reads SYDVKM. Here the CDR3 reads CASTSGGEGYTF. In nucleotides, the CDR3 is TGTGCCAGCACCTCGGGCGGGGAGGGCTACACCTTC.

The gene calls are TRBV24-1 and TRBJ2-3, with TRBD2 identical over 8 bases. The junction had 4 bases not matched to a gene; V was cut back by 3 bases and J by 0 bases. Germline V gene data show CDR1 as KGHDR and CDR2 as SFDVKD. This CDR3 spans 16 amino acids. The CDR3 loop reads CATSDQSGRSTDTQYF. CDR3 sequence (DNA): TGTGCCACCAGTGATCAGAGCGGGAGAAGCACAGATACGCAGTATTTT.

The V call is TRBV29-1, the J call TRBJ1-1, with no clear D. CDR1 SQVTM and CDR2 ANQGSEA come from the germline V gene. The germline V and J ends were trimmed by 0 bases and 3 bases, with 14 bases remaining between them. The CDR3 spans 15 residues. In DNA, the CDR3 is TGCAGCGTTGAAGATCGTAGGCGGGCGGACACTGAAGCTTTCTTT. Amino acid sequence: CSVEDRRRADTEAFF.

This chain connects TRBV30 to TRBJ1-3, with D unclear. V lost 3 bases and J lost 2, with 8 bases in between. CDR3 length: 13 residues. In germline, CDR1 is GTSNPN, CDR2 SVGIG (reference sequence). CDR3 in amino acids: CAWSRRAGNTIYF. The CDR3 region has the DNA TGTGCCTGGAGCAGGAGGGCTGGAAACACCATATATTTT.